These 6 T cell receptor beta chains were sequenced from one sample in a study of response to subunit inactivated influenza vaccine (dated by TCRdb to 2017 to 2018). Libraries were constructed by RT-PCR. The data were produced on an Illumina HiSeq 2500. TCRdb handled the public reads itself, with Q25 trimming in fastp and clone calling in MiXCR, and kept productive beta chains. Records with the same CDR3 protein are collapsed into one entry carrying the most frequent genes and DNA. This sample is represented by about 780,000 distinct CDR3 sequences; roughly 20% of them were singletons. Jointly, the top ten make up roughly a tenth of the sample. The sample here was PBMCs from blood, taken roughly 5 days after vaccination. The receptors here all came from a man aged 50 to 60 who received an inactivated influenza vaccine. Donor details come from another sample of the same person, matched by shared clones.

This clonotype was detected only a few times. The chain carries TRBV27 and TRBJ2-1, with a tentative D call TRBD2 (5 bases). The ends were cut back, 4 bases at V and 5 bases at J, with 9 bases in the middle. Looked up from germline, CDR1 is MNHEY and CDR2 is SMNVEV (reference sequence). The CDR3 has 13 amino acids. CDR3 DNA: TGTGCCAGCAGTTCTGACTACGACAATGAGCAGTTCTTC. It specifies CASSSDYDNEQFF.

V is TRBV7-9 and J is TRBJ2-7; D is undetermined. Germline V gives CDR1 SEHNR, CDR2 FQNEAQ (reference sequence). V was clipped by 5 bases and J by 2 bases, with 16 bases between them. The CDR3 extends over 15 amino acids. CDR3 nucleotide sequence: TGTGCCAGCAGCCACGGACGGCCTGGGGCCTACGAGCAGTACTTC. As protein: CASSHGRPGAYEQYF.

V and J are TRBV30 and TRBJ2-1, with TRBD2 matching 7 bases. V was pared by 3 bases and J by 2 bases, with 4 bases of the junction left unmatched. CDR3 size: 14 residues. The germline gives CDR1 GTSNPN, CDR2 SVGIG (reference sequence). CDR3 loop: CAWRSSGAYNEQFF. DNA for the CDR3: TGTGCCTGGAGGTCTAGCGGTGCCTACAATGAGCAGTTCTTC.

This clonotype came up a few times. This chain joins TRBV7-8 and TRBJ2-1, with TRBD2 matching 7 bases. The germline V gene has CDR1 SGHVS and CDR2 FQNEAQ. The CDR3 spans 17 residues. Trimming cost V 5 bases and J 5 bases; bases outside gene matches: 15. CDR3: CASSLRRAGALHNEQFF. Here the CDR3 DNA reads TGTGCCAGCAGCCTACGTAGGGCGGGAGCTCTACACAATGAGCAGTTCTTC.

The sample holds a few counts of this clonotype. V and J are TRBV24-1 and TRBJ2-5; no firm D call. Germline CDR1 and CDR2: KGHDR and SFDVKD. V shed 4 bases and J shed 2 bases, with 7 bases lying between them. This CDR3 contains 13 residues. Written as DNA, the CDR3 is TGTGCCACCAGTGACCGGGTTCAAGAGACCCAGTACTTC. Its translation is CATSDRVQETQYF.

This clonotype has only a few counts. The gene calls are TRBV3-1 and TRBJ1-3; 7 bases map to TRBD1. Germline lookup yields CDR1 LGHDT and CDR2 YNNKEL (reference sequence). Trimming cost V 4 bases and J 5 bases; bases outside gene matches: 14. The CDR3 totals 17 residues. The chain's CDR3 is CASSLYSGTDLRNTIYF. Here the CDR3 DNA reads TGTGCCAGCAGCCTGTATTCCGGGACAGATCTTCGAAACACCATATATTTT.